This T cell receptor beta chain comes out of a study of T cells expressing NK-cell markers. Study in general: Seven of the eight sequenced donors were HCMV-seropositive; one was seronegative. Study-level findings and limits: There remained a lack of clarity about HCMV specificity of expanded NKG2C+ T cell clones. For a handful of donors, these clonotypes were likewise the leading ones in the CD3+CD56-NKG2C+ fraction.

The germline CDR1 and CDR2 sequences are ENHRY and SYGVKD. The length of the CDR3 is 15 residues. 5'RACE template switching with UMIs produced the TCR beta cDNA. TCRdb re-called the 5' RACE reads and gives one entry per CDR3 protein, without DNA. The repertoire table contains 350,000 to 400,000 distinct CDR3 sequences. With respect to this clonotype: Its cognate antigen is unknown.

This receptor was identified in a woman in her forties or fifties in good health. The chain is built from TRBV10-3 and TRBJ1-4. The sample consisted of blood T cells: a sorted CD56 or NKG2C T cell subset, CD4+ or CD8+ T cells, or bulk PBMC T cells (not recorded which). The CDR3 sequence: CATTREGRLDEKLFF.